This T cell receptor beta chain was captured by sequencing in a study of metastatic and nonmetastatic thyroid tumors (TCRdb year 2020). About the full investigation: Repertoires were compared across peripheral blood and tumor or nodule tissue samples from malignant and benign thyroid patients. Overall results and qualifications from the work: In both blood and tumor samples, TCR beta diversity was reported to be significantly higher in malignant tumors than in benign nodules.

The library came from PCR. The sequencer was an Illumina HiSeq 4000. The TCR beta-chain CDR3 region of each patient was profiled by high-throughput sequencing. The paper's processing steps were these. Drawing on CDR3 differences between clinicopathological groups, the researchers built a classifier meant to tell apart patients with distant-metastatic papillary thyroid cancer. The Shannon index was used to measure repertoire diversity, and the Morisita-Horn index was used to measure how similar tumor and blood repertoires were. The public reads were quality trimmed at Q25 with fastp and then assembled into clones with MiXCR by TCRdb, keeping productive beta chains. V and J calls and clone size were set by TCRdb, not the authors. The sample profile shows 20,000 to 25,000 clones; 20% to 25% of them were found once. About 5.8% of the sample belongs to the ten largest clones. Regarding this clone: The clone's antigen remains unknown. Per-base quality was not reported, and no clone a single base away is much larger than it.

Before undergoing thyroid surgery, none of the patients had been given any kind of treatment. Using T-cell receptor beta sequencing, the study looked back at clinical samples from patients collected from about 2011 to 2019. Sequencing was performed on tumor tissue. The sequence derives from a female donor with papillary thyroid cancer or a benign thyroid nodule (not recorded which). Some clones in this sample may be carry-over from other donors' samples.

The CDR3 protein sequence reads: CSAPEGQGIYGYTF. The nucleotide sequence reads as follows: TGCAGTGCCCCGGAGGGACAGGGGATTTATGGCTACACCTTC. This chain is built from TRBV20-1 and TRBJ1-2; 10 junctional bases match TRBD1. V loses 6 bases at its end and J loses 5 bases; junction bases beyond the gene matches: 9. CDR1 DFQATT and CDR2 SNEGSKA were looked up in the germline V gene (reference sequence). The CDR3, from cysteine to phenylalanine, totals 14 residues. The retained sequence is limited to the CDR3, 42 bases, with the frame set at the first base.